These 31 T cell receptor beta chains came from one sample sequenced in a study of CD8+ T cells in alopecia areata. cDNA prepared by RNA extraction and subsequent reverse transcription served as the template for sequencing. Produced via immunoSEQ multiplex PCR; TCRdb's table is partial and in-frame only. The table shows more than 100,000 clones, with around three fifths occurring only once. Source: CD4+ T cells sorted from blood, taken at week 0. The receptors derive from a human donor with alopecia areata.

This clone was recorded a few times. The chain joins TRBV15 to TRBJ2-5, with TRBD1 matching 9 bases. The length of the CDR3 is 18 residues. The germline V gene encodes CDR1 LNHNV and CDR2 YYDKDF (reference sequence). V dropped 0 bases and J dropped 4; count of bases not matched to a gene: 12. CDR3 sequence (DNA): TGTGCCACCAGCAGAGATTACAGGGGGCGAAGTAGGCCAGAGACCCAGTACTTC. This sequence encodes CATSRDYRGRSRPETQYF.

The rearrangement uses TRBV6-5 and TRBJ2-1; D might be TRBD1 (6 bases). The ends were cut back, 4 bases at V and 4 bases at J, with 11 bases in the middle. In germline, CDR1 is MNHEY, CDR2 SVGAGI. CDR3 size: 14 residues. The CDR3 loop is CASSSGDTYNEQFF. The CDR3 nucleotides are TGTGCCAGCAGTTCCGGGGACACTTACAATGAGCAGTTCTTC.

The J gene is TRBJ1-1, the V gene TRBV4-1; D remains ambiguous. Germline CDR1 reads MGHRA; CDR2 reads YSYEKL. Trimming cost V 1 base and J 4 bases, with 16 bases left between them. This CDR3 region has 16 residues. The chain's CDR3 is CASSQVRRPWGTEAFF. The CDR3 DNA sequence: TGCGCCAGCAGCCAAGTGAGGCGGCCCTGGGGCACTGAAGCTTTCTTT.

This chain connects TRBV7-6 to TRBJ2-2; 9 nucleotides match TRBD1. This CDR3 has 18 amino acids. Unmatched junction bases numbered 11, after V lost 2 bases and J lost 4 bases. CDR1 is SGHVS and CDR2 is FNYEAQ in the germline V gene. The CDR3 DNA follows: TGTGCCAGCAGCTTATCCCCCGGGACAGGGTTATCCACCGGGGAGCTGTTTTTT. The encoded protein is CASSLSPGTGLSTGELFF.

The chain combines TRBV15 with TRBJ2-3; weak D call: TRBD2 (6 bases). This CDR3 contains 16 residues. The germline V and J ends were trimmed by 0 bases and 6 bases, with 16 bases remaining between them. The germline gives CDR1 LNHNV, CDR2 YYDKDF (reference sequence). The DNA for the CDR3 is TGTGCCACCAGCAGAGATTTACCGGGAGAGTCGGATACGCAGTATTTT. It specifies CATSRDLPGESDTQYF.

DNA of the CDR3: TGTGCCAGCAGCTCGGAGAGACAGGGCGGGGACAATGAGCAGTTCTTC. Protein sequence: CASSSERQGGDNEQFF. The V gene is TRBV5-4, the J gene TRBJ2-1, with D possibly being TRBD1 (7 bases). This CDR3 is 16 amino acids long. Germline V gives CDR1 SGHNT, CDR2 YYREEE (reference sequence). Trimming left V 3 bases short and J 5 bases short, with 18 bases between. Combining the CDR3 with reference TRBV5-4 and TRBJ2-1 gives the whole variable domain ETGVTQSPTHLIKTRGQQVTLRCSSQSGHNTVSWYQQALGQGPQFIFQYYREEENGRGNFPPRFSGLQFPNYSSELNVNALELDDSALYLCASSSERQGGDNEQFFGPGTRLTVL.

The rearrangement joins TRBV6-5 to TRBJ1-1, with D uncertain. CDR1 and CDR2 (germline): MNHEY, SVGAGI. This CDR3 is built from 13 residues. Trimming took off 2 bases at V and 5 bases at J, with 9 bases between the two ends. The CDR3 here is CASSYRERTEAFF. CDR3 in DNA: TGTGCCAGCAGTTACAGGGAGAGGACTGAAGCTTTCTTT.

The chain joins TRBV5-1 to TRBJ2-5; D is unclear. Germline values: CDR1 SGHRS, CDR2 YFSETQ. The CDR3 spans 12 residues. Trimming took 2 bases from V and 3 from J, leaving 5 bases between them. The CDR3 here is CASSLLEETQYF. CDR3 bases: TGCGCCAGCAGCTTATTAGAAGAGACCCAGTACTTC. Complete variable domain (other parts from reference TRBV5-1 and TRBJ2-5): KAGVTQTPRYLIKTRGQQVTLSCSPISGHRSVSWYQQTPGQGLQFLFEYFSETQRNKGNFPGRFSGRQFSNSRSEMNVSTLELGDSALYLCASSLLEETQYFGPGTRLLVL.

In this sample, this clone turned up a few times. The V gene is TRBV5-1, the J gene TRBJ1-4; D perhaps matches TRBD1 (6 bases). Germline CDR1 SGHRS, CDR2 YFSETQ. The V end was cut by 3 bases, the J end by 4 bases, with 13 bases between. The CDR3 runs to 15 residues. Here the CDR3 reads CASSSGQKLNEKLFF. As DNA, the CDR3 is TGCGCCAGCAGCTCCGGACAGAAGCTTAATGAAAAACTGTTTTTT.

Only a few counts were recorded for this clone. Mismatch with germline at one junction end may stem from a read error. The V gene is TRBV5-1, the J gene TRBJ2-3; D remains unclear. Per germline, CDR1 SGHRS and CDR2 YFSETQ. The CDR3 covers 14 residues. The CDR3 loop is CASTLEPSTDTQYF. CDR3 sequence (DNA): TGCGCCAGCACCTTGGAGCCTTCCACAGATACGCAGTATTTT.

V usage is TRBV19 and J usage is TRBJ1-1; 8 positions agree with TRBD1. Germline loops: CDR1 LNHDA, CDR2 SQIVND (reference sequence). V lost 5 bases and J lost 2; bases outside the gene matches: 13. The CDR3 spans 17 residues. The CDR3 here is CASSPQGAGRTNTEAFF. The CDR3 DNA is TGTGCCAGTAGTCCCCAGGGGGCCGGTCGAACAAACACTGAAGCTTTCTTT. The complete variable domain, with remaining parts taken from reference TRBV19 and TRBJ1-1, reads DGGITQSPKYLFRKEGQNVTLSCEQNLNHDAMYWYRQDPGQGLRLIYYSQIVNDFQKGDIAEGYSVSREKKESFPLTVTSAQKNPTAFYLCASSPQGAGRTNTEAFFGQGTRLTVV.

V gene TRBV9 combines with J gene TRBJ2-7; D uncertain. In germline, CDR1 is SGDLS, CDR2 YYNGEE. The CDR3 is made up of 16 amino acids. Trimming took 4 bases from V and 4 from J, leaving 21 bases between them. The CDR3 protein is CASSPSDPRYNYEQYF. DNA of the CDR3: TGTGCCAGCAGCCCTTCGGACCCCCGTTACAATTACGAGCAGTACTTC.

The chain carries TRBV4-1 and TRBJ2-7; D assignment may be TRBD1 or TRBD2 (6 bases each). The CDR3 runs to 18 residues. V lost 0 bases and J lost 1, with 19 bases in between. Germline V gene lookup returns CDR1 MGHRA and CDR2 YSYEKL. DNA for the CDR3: TGCGCCAGCAGCCAAGAGGGGGCTAGGAGGGGCACATCCTACGAGCAGTACTTC. It translates to CASSQEGARRGTSYEQYF.

With regard to this clone: An end of the junction does not agree with germline; a read error may underlie this. This rearrangement joins TRBV5-1 to TRBJ2-7, with D possibly TRBD2 on 5 matching bases. The germline V gene has CDR1 SGHRS and CDR2 YFSETQ. The length of the CDR3 is 16 residues. CDR3 residues: CACSKFGSELTYEQYF. CDR3 in DNA: TGCGCCTGCAGCAAATTTGGTAGCGAACTCACCTACGAGCAGTACTTC.

This chain links TRBV5-4 with TRBJ1-3, with TRBD1 identical over 8 bases. The CDR3 runs to 15 residues. The germline CDR1 and CDR2 sequences are SGHNT and YYREEE (reference sequence). The trim removed 4 bases at V and 4 bases at J, leaving 7 bases unmatched. CDR3 in amino acids: CASSRGQGGGNTIYF. Written as DNA, the CDR3 is TGTGCCAGCAGCCGAGGACAGGGTGGGGGAAACACCATATATTTT.

The DNA of the CDR3 is TGTGCCAGCAGTGCGAACAGGCGCGGCTACACCTTC. Protein: CASSANRRGYTF. The J gene is TRBJ1-2, the V gene TRBV6-1; perhaps TRBD1 as D (5 bases). CDR3 length: 12 amino acids. The V and J ends lost 4 bases and 8 bases respectively, with 11 bases between them. CDR1 MNHNS and CDR2 SASEGT come from the germline V gene.

To note about this clone: Compared with germline, one end of the junction differs, possibly owing to a read error. The chain links TRBV20-1 to TRBJ2-3; D remains unclear. The germline CDR1 and CDR2 sequences are DFQATT and SNEGSKA (reference sequence). The CDR3 spans 11 residues. The DNA of the CDR3 is TGCAGTGCCAGAGTCACAGATACGCAGTATTTT. It is translated as CSARVTDTQYF.

The chain couples TRBV4-3 to TRBJ1-5; D is unclear. V lost 0 bases to trimming and J lost 4 bases, with 10 bases between them. This CDR3 has 15 residues. CDR1 LGHNA and CDR2 YSLEER come from the germline V gene. CDR3 protein: CASSQDLYGNQPQHF. CDR3 DNA: TGCGCCAGCAGCCAAGATCTCTACGGTAATCAGCCCCAGCATTTT.

This clone was observed a handful of times. V is TRBV25-1 and J is TRBJ1-6, with a weak D call TRBD1 (6 bases). V was cut by 4 bases and J by 10 bases, with 17 bases left in between. The length of the CDR3 is 15 residues. Germline assignment: CDR1 MGHDK and CDR2 SYGVNS. Here the CDR3 DNA reads TGTGCCAGCAGTGGCCGGACGGGAGGGGGGTCACCCCTCCACTTT. Translating it yields CASSGRTGGGSPLHF.

The chain recombines TRBV30 with TRBJ1-2; D gene ambiguous. CDR1 is GTSNPN, CDR2 SVGIG, per germline (reference sequence). The CDR3 is 13 residues long. Trimming removed 3 bases from V and 1 base from J, with 9 bases in between. This CDR3 reads CAWSPSYNYGYTF. CDR3 DNA sequence: TGTGCCTGGAGCCCCTCGTATAACTATGGCTACACCTTC. Filled out from reference TRBV30 and TRBJ1-2, the complete variable domain reads SQTIHQWPATLVQPVGSPLSLECTVEGTSNPNLYWYRQAAGRGLQLLFYSVGIGQISSEVPQNLSASRPQDRQFILSSKKLLLSDSGFYLCAWSPSYNYGYTFGSGTRLTVV.

The chain has TRBV21-1 and TRBJ2-2; the table gives TRBD1 as D, unverified against the DNA. TRBV21-1 is tagged as a pseudogene. The CDR3 is made up of 16 amino acids. This chain's CDR3 is CASSRQDRGHTGELFF. The DNA for the CDR3 is TGTGCCAGCAGCCGACAGGACAGGGGCCACACCGGGGAGCTGTTTTTT.

The chain combines TRBV5-4 with TRBJ2-4; 9 bases align to TRBD1. Losses at the gene ends were 4 bases for V and 2 bases for J; bases not matched to a gene: 7. This CDR3 has 16 residues. CDR1 SGHNT and CDR2 YYREEE come from the germline V gene (reference sequence). The CDR3 bases are TGTGCCAGCAGCCTACCCGGGACAGGGTCCAAAAACATTCAGTACTTC. Translated, it gives CASSLPGTGSKNIQYF.

The chain is built from TRBV5-6 and TRBJ2-3, with 10 bases fitting TRBD2. Unmatched junction bases numbered 5, after V lost 2 bases and J lost 2 bases. CDR1 and CDR2 (germline): SGHDT, YYEEEE. CDR3 size: 16 residues. The CDR3 DNA reads as TGTGCCAGCAGCTTCCTAGCGGGAGTGAACACAGATACGCAGTATTTT. Its translation is CASSFLAGVNTDTQYF.

This clone turned up a few times. This chain joins TRBV4-3 and TRBJ1-2; TRBD1 agrees at 9 bases. The germline CDR1 and CDR2 sequences are LGHNA and YSLEER. The V segment lost 2 bases and the J segment 5 bases; nucleotides outside the gene matches: 3. CDR3 size: 14 residues. This CDR3 reads CASSQTGGVYGYTF. The CDR3 DNA reads TGCGCCAGCAGCCAAACAGGGGGCGTGTATGGCTACACCTTC.

V and J are TRBV7-8 and TRBJ1-5, with 7 bases fitting TRBD1. The CDR3 length is 14 residues. Germline CDR1 is SGHVS and CDR2 is FQNEAQ. Trimming cost V 1 base and J 6 bases; bases outside gene matches: 3. Written as DNA, the CDR3 is TGTGCCAGCAGCTTAGGGGACAGTGGTCAGCCCCAGCATTTT. Translation: CASSLGDSGQPQHF.

This rearrangement joins TRBV19 to TRBJ1-2; D is perhaps TRBD1 (5 bases). Looked up from germline, CDR1 is LNHDA and CDR2 is SQIVND (reference sequence). With 4 bases removed from V and 7 bases from J, the gap between germline ends came to 10 bases. This CDR3 has 12 amino acids. CDR3 protein: CASSTRQIGYTF. The CDR3 DNA follows: TGTGCCAGTAGTACCCGACAGATTGGCTACACCTTC.

The chain recombines TRBV14 with TRBJ1-6; possible D gene TRBD1, 6 bases. Trimming cost V 4 bases and J 2 bases, with 12 bases left between them. The CDR3 sequence is 16 residues long. Looked up from germline, CDR1 is SGHDN and CDR2 is FVKESK. CDR3 DNA: TGTGCCAGCAGCCTAAAAAGGACAGCCTATAATTCACCCCTCCACTTT. The encoded protein is CASSLKRTAYNSPLHF. The whole variable domain, remainder taken from reference TRBV14 and TRBJ1-6, is EAGVTQFPSHSVIEKGQTVTLRCDPISGHDNLYWYRRVMGKEIKFLLHFVKESKQDESGMPNNRFLAERTGGTYSTLKVQPAELEDSGVYFCASSLKRTAYNSPLHFGNGTRLTVT.

This clone was found once. The chain couples TRBV7-2 to TRBJ2-7; D unresolved. The length of the CDR3 is 15 residues. The V end was cut by 5 bases, the J end by 0 bases, with 14 bases between. The V gene's germline CDR1 is SGHTA and CDR2 FQGNSA. The CDR3 sequence: CASSPAWTLSYEQYF. The CDR3 nucleotides read TGTGCCAGCAGCCCTGCATGGACCCTCTCCTACGAGCAGTACTTC. The entire variable domain, with the rest obtained from reference TRBV7-2 and TRBJ2-7, is as follows: GAGVSQSPSNKVTEKGKDVELRCDPISGHTALYWYRQSLGQGLEFLIYFQGNSAPDKSGLPSDRFSAERTGGSVSTLTIQRTQQEDSAVYLCASSPAWTLSYEQYFGPGTRLTVT.

This clone was recorded only once. The chain has TRBV7-2 and TRBJ1-6, with D possibly being TRBD1 (5 bases). Looked up from germline, CDR1 is SGHTA and CDR2 is FQGNSA. The germline V and J ends were trimmed by 5 bases and 7 bases, with 12 bases remaining between them. This CDR3 region has 14 residues. The CDR3 coding sequence is TGTGCCAGCAGCCCCTGGGGGGGGAATTCACCCCTCCACTTT. Encoded protein: CASSPWGGNSPLHF. The full variable domain, its missing parts supplied by reference TRBV7-2 and TRBJ1-6, is GAGVSQSPSNKVTEKGKDVELRCDPISGHTALYWYRQSLGQGLEFLIYFQGNSAPDKSGLPSDRFSAERTGGSVSTLTIQRTQQEDSAVYLCASSPWGGNSPLHFGNGTRLTVT.

This chain connects TRBV6-1 to TRBJ2-1; D call uncertain. The germline V and J ends were trimmed by 2 bases and 10 bases, with 6 bases remaining between them. Germline V gives CDR1 MNHNS, CDR2 SASEGT. CDR3 size: 11 residues. DNA of the CDR3: TGTGCCAGCAGTGAAAGGTGGGAGCAGTTCTTC. Amino acids: CASSERWEQFF.

The chain employs TRBV2 and TRBJ2-5; no clear D gene. The germline V and J ends were trimmed by 1 base and 1 base, with 10 bases remaining between them. Germline CDR1 and CDR2: SNHLY and FYNNEI. The CDR3 has 15 residues. The CDR3 region is CASSEDVAVQETQYF. The CDR3 DNA reads as TGTGCCAGCAGTGAAGATGTGGCGGTCCAAGAGACCCAGTACTTC.